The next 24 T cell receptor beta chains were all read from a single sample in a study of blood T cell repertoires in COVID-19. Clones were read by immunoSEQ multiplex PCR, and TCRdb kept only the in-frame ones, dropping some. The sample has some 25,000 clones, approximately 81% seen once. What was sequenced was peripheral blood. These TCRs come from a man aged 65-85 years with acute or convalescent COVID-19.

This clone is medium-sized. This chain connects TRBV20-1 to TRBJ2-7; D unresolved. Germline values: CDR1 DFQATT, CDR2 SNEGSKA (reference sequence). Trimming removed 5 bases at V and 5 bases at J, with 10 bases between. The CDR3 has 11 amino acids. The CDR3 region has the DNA TGCAGTGCTCCGAACTTGAACGAGCAGTACTTC. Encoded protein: CSAPNLNEQYF.

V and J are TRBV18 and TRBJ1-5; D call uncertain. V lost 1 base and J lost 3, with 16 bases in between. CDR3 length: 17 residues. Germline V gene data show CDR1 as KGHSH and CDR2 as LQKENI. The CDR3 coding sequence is TGTGCCAGCTCACCACTCCCACCCGGGAGGGCCAATCAGCCCCAGCATTTT. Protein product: CASSPLPPGRANQPQHF.

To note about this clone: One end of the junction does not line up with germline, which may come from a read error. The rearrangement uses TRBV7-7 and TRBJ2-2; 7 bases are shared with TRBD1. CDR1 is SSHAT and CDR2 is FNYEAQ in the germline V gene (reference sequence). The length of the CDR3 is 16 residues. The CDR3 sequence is CASSATGTANTGELFF. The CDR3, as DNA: TGTGCTAGCAGCGCCACCGGGACAGCGAACACCGGGGAGCTGTTTTTT.

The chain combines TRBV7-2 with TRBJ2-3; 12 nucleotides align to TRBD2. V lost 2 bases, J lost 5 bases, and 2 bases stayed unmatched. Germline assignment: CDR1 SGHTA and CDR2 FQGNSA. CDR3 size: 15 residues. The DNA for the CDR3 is TGTGCCAGCAGCTTAATACTAGCGGGAGGAGATACGCAGTATTTT. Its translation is CASSLILAGGDTQYF. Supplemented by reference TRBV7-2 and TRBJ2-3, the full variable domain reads GAGVSQSPSNKVTEKGKDVELRCDPISGHTALYWYRQSLGQGLEFLIYFQGNSAPDKSGLPSDRFSAERTGGSVSTLTIQRTQQEDSAVYLCASSLILAGGDTQYFGPGTRLTVL.

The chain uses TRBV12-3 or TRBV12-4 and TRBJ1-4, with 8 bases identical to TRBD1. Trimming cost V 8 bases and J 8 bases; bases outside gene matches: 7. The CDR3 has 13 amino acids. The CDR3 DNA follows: TGTGCCAGCGACGACAGGGGACGGGAAAAACTGTTTTTT. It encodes CASDDRGREKLFF.

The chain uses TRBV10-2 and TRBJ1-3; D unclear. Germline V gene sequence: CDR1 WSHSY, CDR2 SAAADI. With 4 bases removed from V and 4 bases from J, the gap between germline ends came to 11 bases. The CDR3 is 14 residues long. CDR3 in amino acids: CASSVEGAGNTIYF. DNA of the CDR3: TGCGCCAGCAGTGTCGAGGGTGCAGGAAACACCATATATTTT.

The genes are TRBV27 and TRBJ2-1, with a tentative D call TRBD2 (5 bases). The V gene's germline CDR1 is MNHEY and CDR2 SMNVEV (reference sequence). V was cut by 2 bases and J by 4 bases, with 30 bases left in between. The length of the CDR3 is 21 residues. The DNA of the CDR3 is TGTGCCAGCAGTTTACGGCCCCATACCCAAATGGACCCTAGGAGGTACAATGAGCAGTTCTTC. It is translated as CASSLRPHTQMDPRRYNEQFF.

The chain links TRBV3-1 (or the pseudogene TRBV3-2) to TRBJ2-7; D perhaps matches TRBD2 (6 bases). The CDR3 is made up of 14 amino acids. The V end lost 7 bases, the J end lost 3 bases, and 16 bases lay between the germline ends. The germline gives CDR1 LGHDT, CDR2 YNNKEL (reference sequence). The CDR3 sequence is CASTLTSGSYEQYF. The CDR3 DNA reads TGTGCCAGCACCCTTACATCCGGGAGCTACGAGCAGTACTTC.

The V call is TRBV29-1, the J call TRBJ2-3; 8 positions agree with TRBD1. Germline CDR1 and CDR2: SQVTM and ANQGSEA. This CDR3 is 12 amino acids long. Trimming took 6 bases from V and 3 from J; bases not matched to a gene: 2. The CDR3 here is CSVGQGTDTQYF. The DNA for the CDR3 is TGCAGCGTCGGACAGGGAACAGATACGCAGTATTTT.

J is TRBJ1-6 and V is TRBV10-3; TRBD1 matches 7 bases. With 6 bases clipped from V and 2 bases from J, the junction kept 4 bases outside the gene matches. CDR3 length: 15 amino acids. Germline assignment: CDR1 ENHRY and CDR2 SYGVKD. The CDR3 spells CAIRDDRAYNSPLHF. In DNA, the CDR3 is TGTGCCATCAGGGACGACAGGGCCTATAATTCACCCCTCCACTTT.

The CDR3 DNA reads as TGTGCCAGCAGTGGAATAGCGGGGACGGGGGAGCAGTACTTC. Its translation: CASSGIAGTGEQYF. This chain uses TRBV2 with TRBJ2-7; 8 nucleotides agree with TRBD2. The CDR3 loop spans 14 amino acids. In germline, CDR1 is SNHLY, CDR2 FYNNEI. The junction had 9 bases not matched to a gene; V was cut back by 4 bases and J by 7 bases. Based on the CDR3 plus reference TRBV2 and TRBJ2-7, the full variable domain is EPEVTQTPSHQVTQMGQEVILRCVPISNHLYFYWYRQILGQKVEFLVSFYNNEISEKSEIFDDQFSVERPDGSNFTLKIRSTKLEDSAMYFCASSGIAGTGEQYFGPGTRLTVT.

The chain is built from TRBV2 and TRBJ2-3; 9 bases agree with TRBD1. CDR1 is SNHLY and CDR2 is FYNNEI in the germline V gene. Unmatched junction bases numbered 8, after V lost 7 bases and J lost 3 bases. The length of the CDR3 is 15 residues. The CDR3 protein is CASTSGTGITDTQYF. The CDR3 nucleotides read TGTGCCAGCACGAGTGGGACAGGGATTACAGATACGCAGTATTTT.

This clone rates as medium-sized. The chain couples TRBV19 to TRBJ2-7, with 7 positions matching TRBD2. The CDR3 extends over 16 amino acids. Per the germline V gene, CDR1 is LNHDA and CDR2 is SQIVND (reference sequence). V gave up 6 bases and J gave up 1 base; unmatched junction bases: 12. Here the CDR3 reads CASSRGSPGGSYEQYF. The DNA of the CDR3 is TGTGCCAGTAGCCGGGGGAGCCCGGGAGGTTCCTACGAGCAGTACTTC.

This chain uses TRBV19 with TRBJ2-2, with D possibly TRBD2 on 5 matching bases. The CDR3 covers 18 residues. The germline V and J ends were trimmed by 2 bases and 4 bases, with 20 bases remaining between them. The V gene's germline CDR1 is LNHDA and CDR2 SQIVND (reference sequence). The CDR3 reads CASSIIGRGHLRTGELFF. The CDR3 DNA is TGTGCCAGTAGTATAATAGGGAGAGGGCACCTCCGCACCGGGGAGCTGTTTTTT. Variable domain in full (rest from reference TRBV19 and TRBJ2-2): DGGITQSPKYLFRKEGQNVTLSCEQNLNHDAMYWYRQDPGQGLRLIYYSQIVNDFQKGDIAEGYSVSREKKESFPLTVTSAQKNPTAFYLCASSIIGRGHLRTGELFFGEGSRLTVL.

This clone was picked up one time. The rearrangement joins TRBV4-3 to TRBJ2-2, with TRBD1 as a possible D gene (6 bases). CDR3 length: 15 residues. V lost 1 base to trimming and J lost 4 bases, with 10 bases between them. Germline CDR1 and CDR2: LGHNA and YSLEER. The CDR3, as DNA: TGCGCCAGCAGCCAAGTACAGGGAGTCACCGGGGAGCTGTTTTTT. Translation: CASSQVQGVTGELFF.

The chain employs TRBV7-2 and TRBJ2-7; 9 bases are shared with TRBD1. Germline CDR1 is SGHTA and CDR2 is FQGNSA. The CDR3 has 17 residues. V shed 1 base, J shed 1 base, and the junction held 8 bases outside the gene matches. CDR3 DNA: TGTGCCAGCAGCTTAGTTGGGGGGACAGGGCGGTCCTACGAGCAGTACTTC. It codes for CASSLVGGTGRSYEQYF.

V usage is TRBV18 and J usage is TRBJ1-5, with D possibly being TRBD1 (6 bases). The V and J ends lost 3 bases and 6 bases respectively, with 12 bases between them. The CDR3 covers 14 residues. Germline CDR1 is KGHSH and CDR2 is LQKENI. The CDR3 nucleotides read TGTGCCAGCTCACCTGGACAGATTCGTCAGCCCCAGCATTTT. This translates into CASSPGQIRQPQHF.

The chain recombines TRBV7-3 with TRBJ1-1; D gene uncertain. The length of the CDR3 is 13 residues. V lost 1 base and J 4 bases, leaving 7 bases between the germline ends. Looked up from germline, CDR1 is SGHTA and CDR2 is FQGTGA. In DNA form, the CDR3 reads TGTGCCAGCAGCTTAAGGGCTGGCACTGAAGCTTTCTTT. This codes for CASSLRAGTEAFF. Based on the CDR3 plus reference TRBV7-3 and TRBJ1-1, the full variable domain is GAGVSQTPSNKVTEKGKYVELRCDPISGHTALYWYRQSLGQGPEFLIYFQGTGAADDSGLPNDRFFAVRPEGSVSTLKIQRTERGDSAVYLCASSLRAGTEAFFGQGTRLTVV.

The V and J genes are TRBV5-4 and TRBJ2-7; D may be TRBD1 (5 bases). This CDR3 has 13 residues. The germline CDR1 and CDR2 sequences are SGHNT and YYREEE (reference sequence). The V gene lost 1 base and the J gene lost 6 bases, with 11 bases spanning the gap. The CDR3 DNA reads TGTGCCAGCAGCTTGTGGGCAGGGTCCGAGCAGTACTTC. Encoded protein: CASSLWAGSEQYF.

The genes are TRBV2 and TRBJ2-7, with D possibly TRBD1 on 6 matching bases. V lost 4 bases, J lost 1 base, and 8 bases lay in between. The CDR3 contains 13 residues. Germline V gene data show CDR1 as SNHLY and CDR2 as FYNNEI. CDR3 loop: CASSGDISYEQYF. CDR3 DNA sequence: TGTGCCAGCAGTGGGGACATTTCCTACGAGCAGTACTTC.

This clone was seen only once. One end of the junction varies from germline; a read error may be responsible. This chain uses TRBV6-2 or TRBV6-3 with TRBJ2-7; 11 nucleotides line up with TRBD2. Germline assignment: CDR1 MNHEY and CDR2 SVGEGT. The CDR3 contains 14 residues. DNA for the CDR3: TGTGCCAGCAGTTACTTTGGCGAGACTAGCGGGGTAAGCTTC. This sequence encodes CASSYFGETSGVSF.

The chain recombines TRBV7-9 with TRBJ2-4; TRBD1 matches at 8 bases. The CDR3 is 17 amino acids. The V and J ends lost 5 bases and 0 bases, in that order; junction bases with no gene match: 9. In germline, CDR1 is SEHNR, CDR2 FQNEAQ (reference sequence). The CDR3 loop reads CASSPRGRDLAKNIQYF. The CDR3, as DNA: TGTGCCAGCAGCCCCAGGGGGCGGGACCTAGCCAAAAACATTCAGTACTTC.

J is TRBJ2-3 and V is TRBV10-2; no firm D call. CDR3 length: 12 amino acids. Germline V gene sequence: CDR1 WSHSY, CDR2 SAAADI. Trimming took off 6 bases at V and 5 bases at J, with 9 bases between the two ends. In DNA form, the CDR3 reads TGCGCCAGCAGCCCCCGCGGAGATACGCAGTATTTT. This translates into CASSPRGDTQYF.

CDR3 in amino acids: CAWRRRSSGNNEQFF. The CDR3 nucleotides are TGTGCCTGGAGGAGGAGGTCTAGCGGAAACAATGAGCAGTTCTTC. V and J are TRBV30 and TRBJ2-1; 7 bases are shared with TRBD2. In germline, CDR1 is GTSNPN, CDR2 SVGIG (reference sequence). The trim removed 3 bases at V and 5 bases at J, leaving 10 bases unmatched. This CDR3 region has 15 residues.